This T cell receptor beta chain appears in the sequencing data of a study of blood T cell repertoires in COVID-19. The J segment lost 6 bases and the V segment lost 4 bases, leaving 13 bases of the junction unmatched. The CDR3 contains 18 residues. The germline V gene has CDR1 SGHRS and CDR2 YFSETQ. Sequencing used immunoSEQ multiplex PCR; TCRdb keeps in-frame clones, though not all of them. The data show about 87,000 clones, approximately 86% seen once. The TCR comes from a man aged 35-49 years with acute or convalescent COVID-19. This chain joins TRBV5-1 and TRBJ2-2; 12 nucleotides align to TRBD2. The sample was peripheral blood. Here the CDR3 reads CASSPQPPSGGGPGELFF. CDR3 DNA: TGCGCCAGCAGCCCTCAACCCCCTAGCGGGGGGGGGCCCGGGGAGCTGTTTTTT.